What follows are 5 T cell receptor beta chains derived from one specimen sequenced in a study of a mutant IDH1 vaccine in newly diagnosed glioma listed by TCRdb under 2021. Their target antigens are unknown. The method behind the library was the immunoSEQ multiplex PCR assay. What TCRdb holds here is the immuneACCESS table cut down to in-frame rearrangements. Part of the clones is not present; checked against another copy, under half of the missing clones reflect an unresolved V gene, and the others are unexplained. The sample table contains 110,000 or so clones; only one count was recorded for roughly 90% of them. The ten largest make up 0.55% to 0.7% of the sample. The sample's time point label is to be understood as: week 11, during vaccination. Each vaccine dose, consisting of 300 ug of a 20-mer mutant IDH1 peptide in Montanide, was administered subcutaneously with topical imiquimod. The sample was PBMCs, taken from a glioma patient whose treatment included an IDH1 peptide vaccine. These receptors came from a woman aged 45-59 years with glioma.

This CDR3 reads CASSPSDRGLNQPQHF. As DNA, the CDR3 is TGTGCCAGCAGTCCGTCAGACAGGGGGCTAAATCAGCCCCAGCATTTT. The genes are TRBV28 and TRBJ1-5, with 10 nucleotides matching TRBD1. V gave up 5 bases and J gave up 4 bases; unmatched junction bases: 8. The CDR3 covers 16 residues. CDR1 is MDHEN, CDR2 SYDVKM, per germline.

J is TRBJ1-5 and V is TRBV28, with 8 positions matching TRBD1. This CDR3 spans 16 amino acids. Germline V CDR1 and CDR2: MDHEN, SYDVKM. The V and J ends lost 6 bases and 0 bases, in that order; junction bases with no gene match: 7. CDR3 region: CASRERDRFSNQPQHF. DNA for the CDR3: TGTGCCAGCAGGGAAAGGGACAGGTTTAGCAATCAGCCCCAGCATTTT.

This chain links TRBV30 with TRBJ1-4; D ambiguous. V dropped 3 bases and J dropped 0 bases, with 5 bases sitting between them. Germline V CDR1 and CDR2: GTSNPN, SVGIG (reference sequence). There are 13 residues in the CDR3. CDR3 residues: CAWSPSTNEKLFF. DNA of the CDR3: TGTGCCTGGAGCCCTTCAACTAATGAAAAACTGTTTTTT.

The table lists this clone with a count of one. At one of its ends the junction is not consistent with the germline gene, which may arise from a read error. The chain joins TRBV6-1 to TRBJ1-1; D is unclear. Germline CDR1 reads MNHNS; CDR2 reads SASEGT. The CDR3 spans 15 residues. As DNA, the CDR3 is TGTGCCATCAGTGAGTCGGCGGGGATGAACACTGAAGCTTTCTTT. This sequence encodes CAISESAGMNTEAFF.

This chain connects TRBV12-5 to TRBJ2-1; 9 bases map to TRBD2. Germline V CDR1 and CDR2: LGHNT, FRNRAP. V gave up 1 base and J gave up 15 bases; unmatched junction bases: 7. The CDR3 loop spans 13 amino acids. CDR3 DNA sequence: TGTGCTAGTGGTTTGGAGCCTCTAGCGGGACTGTTCTTC. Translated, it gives CASGLEPLAGLFF. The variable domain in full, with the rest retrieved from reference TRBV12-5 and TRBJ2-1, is DARVTQTPRHKVTEMGQEVTMRCQPILGHNTVFWYRQTMMQGLELLAYFRNRAPLDDSGMPKDRFSAEMPDATLATLKIQPSEPRDSAVYFCASGLEPLAGLFFGPGTRLTVL.